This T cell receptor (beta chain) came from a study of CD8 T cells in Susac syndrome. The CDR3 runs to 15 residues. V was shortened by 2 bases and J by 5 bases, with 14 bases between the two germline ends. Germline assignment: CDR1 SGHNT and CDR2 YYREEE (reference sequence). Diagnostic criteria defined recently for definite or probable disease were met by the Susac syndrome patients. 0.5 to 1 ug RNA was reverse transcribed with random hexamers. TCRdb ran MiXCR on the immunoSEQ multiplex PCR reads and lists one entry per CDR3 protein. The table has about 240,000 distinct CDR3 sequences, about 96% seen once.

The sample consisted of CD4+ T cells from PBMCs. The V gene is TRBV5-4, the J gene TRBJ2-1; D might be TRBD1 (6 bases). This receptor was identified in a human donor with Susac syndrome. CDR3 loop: CASSFGTRANNEQFF. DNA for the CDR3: TGTGCCAGCAGCTTTGGGACACGAGCAAACAATGAGCAGTTCTTC.